The source of this TCR beta chain is a study of cytomegalovirus exposure and HLA in healthy donors. This CDR3 has 14 amino acids. Germline-derived CDR1 and CDR2 are SNHLY and FYNNEI. With 6 bases clipped from V and 1 base from J, the junction kept 3 bases outside the gene matches. 60 Vbeta and 13 Jbeta primers were used in PCR. Method: immunoSEQ multiplex PCR; TCRdb's copy keeps in-frame clones and lacks some. The sample consists of some 120,000 clones, about 80% of them appearing once. This receptor was obtained from a woman in her forties or fifties in good health and CMV-seropositive. Sequenced input: PBMCs. The chain links TRBV2 to TRBJ1-1; the match to TRBD1 covers 9 bases. In DNA, the CDR3 is TGTGCCAGCAGCCCGGGACAGGGGAACACTGAAGCTTTCTTT. Encoded protein: CASSPGQGNTEAFF.